This T cell receptor beta chain came from a study of beta chain features in type 1 diabetes. The wider study: The study examined 107,917,701 sorted cells across all samples. Study-level results: Whether TCRB rearrangement is influenced by HLA type went unresolved here. The study found moderately but significantly shorter TCRB CDR3s in all four CD4+ subsets of Type 1 diabetes patients. Naive, central memory and regulatory TCRB repertoires appeared more similar among patients than healthy donors.

Sorting of CD4+ naive, central memory, regulatory and stem cell-like memory cells was performed via CD45RO/CCR7/CD25/CD127/CD95/CD27. Expressed TCRB transcripts got sequenced, as all isolated RNA was reverse transcribed. Profiling relied on immunoSEQ multiplex PCR, and the TCRdb table lists in-frame clones only, not all of them. The sample has over 150,000 clones; about 8.1% are singletons. Trimming took off 4 bases at V and 5 bases at J, with 12 bases between the two ends. CDR1 is LGHNA and CDR2 is YSLEER in the germline V gene. This CDR3 contains 14 residues. This clone turned up a few times. No antigen is known for it.

This chain joins TRBV4-3 and TRBJ1-5, with D perhaps matching TRBD1 (5 bases). What was sequenced was central memory CD4+ T cells from blood. This clonotype originated in a woman aged 18-29 years with type 1 diabetes. This CDR3 is CASSPGLGDQPQHF. In DNA, the CDR3 is TGCGCCAGCAGCCCGGGACTGGGAGATCAGCCCCAGCATTTT.